These T cell receptor beta chains were read from a single sample in a study of long-term antiretroviral therapy in people with HIV. Generated by immunoSEQ multiplex PCR, the TCRdb table keeps only in-frame clones and is missing some. Here the sample spans about 23,000 clones, over 75% being singletons. The material was unsorted PBMCs, obtained 0.6 years after starting antiretroviral therapy. Receptors were obtained from a man aged 60 to 69 with HIV. CDR3s include the opening cysteine and the closing phenylalanine or tryptophan. The D gene is left open where the match is weak. Size tells how often a clone was seen (once, few, many) or the class of an expanded clone, and some rows leave it out.

D | J | V | size | CDR3 | DNA
. | TRBJ1-1 | TRBV6-5 | . | CASSHRNTEAFF | TGTGCCAGCAGCCACCGGAACACTGAAGCTTTCTTT
. | TRBJ1-3 | TRBV16 | . | CASSQSSRGFSGNTIYF | TGTGCCAGCAGCCAATCTAGCCGGGGTTTCTCTGGAAACACCATATATTTT
. | TRBJ2-3 | TRBV10-1 | . | CASNGRSTDTQYF | TGCGCCAGCAATGGCCGGAGCACAGATACGCAGTATTTT
. | TRBJ2-7 | TRBV11-1 | . | CASTIGVHSYEQYF | TGTGCCAGCACCATTGGGGTCCACTCCTACGAGCAGTACTTC
. | TRBJ2-3 | TRBV2 | . | CASSVLGGTDTQYF | TGTGCCAGCAGTGTCCTGGGGGGCACAGATACGCAGTATTTT
. | TRBJ2-5 | TRBV6-5 | . | CASRQLGGQETQYF | TGTGCCAGCAGACAACTCGGGGGGCAGGAGACCCAGTACTTC
. | TRBJ1-1 | TRBV2 | once | CASSQAKTGQNTEAFF | TGTGCCAGCAGTCAAGCTAAGACAGGACAGAACACTGAAGCTTTCTTT
. | TRBJ2-1 | TRBV4-1 | . | CASSQDSRDSGNEQFF | TGCGCCAGCAGCCAAGATTCACGAGACTCGGGCAATGAGCAGTTCTTC
. | TRBJ2-1 | TRBV19 | once | CASSIGDIYYNEQFF | TGTGCCAGTAGTATCGGGGATATATACTACAATGAGCAGTTCTTC
TRBD2 | TRBJ2-7 | TRBV18 | . | CASSPRSGGSYEQYF | TGTGCCAGCTCACCACGGAGCGGGGGCTCCTACGAGCAGTACTTC
TRBD1 | TRBJ1-4 | TRBV5-1 | . | CASSLNTGTGIEKLFF | TGCGCCAGCAGTCTCAACACCGGGACAGGGATTGAAAAACTGTTTTTT
. | TRBJ1-2 | TRBV28 | . | CASIGAGEVRYYGYTF | TGTGCCAGCATTGGGGCGGGGGAAGTTAGGTACTATGGCTACACCTTC
TRBD1 | TRBJ2-7 | TRBV7-2 | . | CASSDYQGADEQYF | TGTGCCAGCAGCGACTACCAGGGGGCGGACGAGCAGTACTTC
TRBD2 | TRBJ2-7 | TRBV5-1 | . | CASSLTSGGAHEQYF | TGCGCCAGCAGCTTGACTAGCGGGGGGGCCCACGAGCAGTACTTC
. | TRBJ1-2 | TRBV5-6 | . | CASSLGGDYGYTF | TGTGCCAGCAGCTTGGGGGGGGACTATGGCTACACCTTC
. | TRBJ1-1 | TRBV6-5 | . | CASSYPGRNTEAFF | TGTGCCAGCAGTTACCCCGGACGGAACACTGAAGCTTTCTTT
TRBD1 | TRBJ2-5 | TRBV7-9 | once | CASSLRQGYGEETQYF | TGTGCCAGCAGCTTACGACAGGGGTACGGGGAAGAGACCCAGTACTTC
TRBD1 | TRBJ1-2 | TRBV28 | . | CASSSGTDYYGYTF | TGTGCCAGCAGTTCCGGGACAGATTATTATGGCTACACCTTC
. | TRBJ2-2 | TRBV5-1 | . | CASSRDRGELFF | TGCGCCAGCAGTAGGGATCGAGGGGAGCTGTTTTTT
. | TRBJ2-5 | TRBV6-5 | . | CASSYSSAGTQETQYF | TGTGCCAGCAGTTACTCGTCAGCCGGGACACAAGAGACCCAGTACTTC
TRBD1 | TRBJ1-4 | TRBV29-1 | . | CSVTGTGGFNEKLFF | TGCAGCGTAACCGGGACAGGGGGCTTTAATGAAAAACTGTTTTTT
. | TRBJ1-3 | TRBV19 | . | CARGVKGLVGNTIYF | TGTGCCAGGGGCGTGAAGGGACTGGTTGGAAACACCATATATTTT
. | TRBJ2-3 | TRBV27 | . | CATSAGFTDTQYF | TGTGCCACCAGTGCGGGGTTCACAGATACGCAGTATTTT
. | TRBJ2-3 | TRBV6-5 | . | CASMRRGQSADTQYF | TGTGCCAGCATGAGGAGGGGACAAAGTGCGGATACGCAGTATTTT
TRBD1 | TRBJ1-6 | TRBV9 | . | CASSARDRDSPLHF | TGTGCCAGCAGCGCCCGGGACAGGGATTCACCCCTCCACTTT
. | TRBJ1-1 | TRBV10-3 | . | CAISESGGMNTEAFF | TGTGCCATCAGTGAGTCGGGGGGTATGAACACTGAAGCTTTCTTT
TRBD2 | TRBJ2-5 | TRBV18 | . | CASSPPGDYGETQYF | TGTGCCAGCTCACCACCGGGGGACTACGGAGAGACCCAGTACTTC
. | TRBJ2-3 | TRBV9 | . | CASGPGQPTDTQYF | TGTGCCAGCGGCCCCGGACAGCCAACAGATACGCAGTATTTT
. | TRBJ1-1 | TRBV18 | once | CASSPPGGTEFTEAFF | TGTGCCAGCTCACCACCGGGGGGCACGGAGTTCACTGAAGCTTTCTTT
. | TRBJ1-5 | TRBV7-9 | few | CASSHSDSPLNQPQHF | TGTGCCAGCAGCCACTCCGACAGTCCCCTCAATCAGCCCCAGCATTTT
. | TRBJ2-1 | TRBV30 | . | CACGPSPSGNEQFF | TGTGCCTGCGGTCCTAGCCCTTCGGGGAATGAGCAGTTCTTC
. | TRBJ1-2 | TRBV10-1 | few | CASSDSPSYGYTF | TGCGCCAGCAGTGATTCCCCGAGCTATGGCTACACCTTC
. | TRBJ2-2 | TRBV2 | few | CASSEARSGELFF | TGTGCCAGCAGTGAAGCGCGTAGCGGGGAGCTGTTTTTT
. | TRBJ2-3 | TRBV7-6 | . | CASSLQPGSTDTQYF | TGTGCCAGCAGCCTACAACCGGGGAGCACAGATACGCAGTATTTT
. | TRBJ1-1 | TRBV4-2 | . | CASSRPGPMNTEAFF | TGTGCCAGCAGCCGCCCGGGACCGATGAACACTGAAGCTTTCTTT
. | TRBJ2-2 | TRBV5-1 | . | CASSLLPWDTGELFF | TGCGCCAGCAGCTTGTTACCGTGGGACACCGGGGAGCTGTTTTTT
. | TRBJ2-7 | TRBV11-2 | once | CASSLGRDGEQYF | TGTGCCAGCAGCTTAGGACGGGACGGCGAGCAGTACTTC
. | TRBJ1-4 | TRBV18 | . | CASSPKPRTDRAEKLFF | TGTGCCAGCTCACCAAAACCAAGGACAGACCGGGCGGAAAAACTGTTTTTT
. | TRBJ2-3 | TRBV28 | . | CASSLDGPDTQYF | TGTGCCAGCAGTTTAGACGGGCCAGATACGCAGTATTTT
. | TRBJ2-1 | TRBV29-1 | . | CSVEGGRASSYNEQFF | TGCAGCGTTGAAGGAGGCAGGGCCAGCTCCTACAATGAGCAGTTCTTC
TRBD2 | TRBJ2-3 | TRBV18 | . | CASSPMLAGITDTQYF | TGTGCCAGCTCACCAATGTTAGCGGGGATCACAGATACGCAGTATTTT
. | TRBJ2-2 | TRBV19 | once | CASNGGLYTGELFF | TGTGCCAGTAATGGGGGTCTTTACACCGGGGAGCTGTTTTTT
TRBD2 | TRBJ2-3 | TRBV5-4 | . | CASSLGLAGSTDTQYF | TGTGCCAGCAGCTTGGGACTAGCGGGGAGCACAGATACGCAGTATTTT
. | TRBJ2-6 | TRBV7-3 | . | CASSPQFRSGANVLTF | TGTGCCAGCAGCCCCCAATTTCGGTCTGGGGCCAACGTCCTGACTTTC
. | TRBJ1-1 | TRBV28 | . | CASSRTDAFEAFF | TGTGCCAGCAGTCGGACGGACGCTTTCGAAGCTTTCTTT
. | TRBJ1-2 | TRBV5-1 | . | CASSLFGPPRDYGYTF | TGCGCCAGCAGCTTGTTTGGTCCCCCGAGGGACTATGGCTACACCTTC
. | TRBJ2-7 | TRBV2 | few | CASRAPGLTLYEQYF | TGTGCCAGCAGGGCGCCGGGACTTACCCTCTACGAGCAGTACTTC
. | TRBJ2-1 | TRBV7-2 | . | CASSTHGGNEQFF | TGTGCCAGCAGCACCCACGGGGGCAATGAGCAGTTCTTC
. | TRBJ1-2 | TRBV7-3 | . | CASSPGRGGYGYTF | TGTGCCAGCAGCCCCGGCCGCGGAGGCTATGGCTACACCTTC
. | TRBJ1-2 | TRBV27 | . | CASRDINYGYTF | TGTGCCAGCCGGGACATTAACTATGGCTACACCTTC
. | TRBJ1-2 | TRBV18 | . | CASSDLYGYTF | TGTGCCAGCTCAGATCTTTATGGCTACACCTTC
. | TRBJ2-7 | TRBV6-6 | . | CASSYSSIGGYEQYF | TGTGCCAGCAGTTACTCGTCCATAGGGGGCTACGAGCAGTACTTC
. | TRBJ1-2 | TRBV25-1 | . | CASSLGNYGYTF | TGTGCCAGCAGCCTGGGTAACTATGGCTACACCTTC
. | TRBJ2-3 | TRBV5-4 | . | CASSFGGISTDTQYF | TGTGCCAGCAGCTTCGGGGGTATATCGACAGATACGCAGTATTTT
TRBD1 | TRBJ1-3 | TRBV30 | . | CASGQGMEGNTIYF | TGTGCCTCGGGACAGGGGATGGAAGGAAACACCATATATTTT
. | TRBJ2-3 | TRBV7-3 | . | CASSLNPVAETSTDTQYF | TGTGCCAGCAGCTTAAACCCCGTGGCGGAAACTAGCACAGATACGCAGTATTTT
. | TRBJ2-3 | TRBV7-9 | . | CASTPTRDTDTQYF | TGTGCCAGCACCCCAACAAGGGATACAGATACGCAGTATTTT